These 3 T cell receptor beta chains originate from one sample sequenced in a study of human T cells and chemical hapten exposure. Time point given: patch test 2, 6 weeks after DPC sensitization. The sample's treatment: therapeutic diphenylcyclopropenone sensitization with weekly scalp DPC. MiXCR, applied by TCRdb to the RACE reads, yields one record per CDR3 protein. This sample has approximately 120,000 distinct CDR3 sequences, with roughly a tenth found just once. The sample consisted of whole blood, taken in connection with sensitization to the hapten diphenylcyclopropenone (DPC). All receptors come from a woman aged 40 to 50 with alopecia areata. Some clones in this sample may be carry-over from other donors' samples.

This clonotype has ten or more counts. The V gene is TRBV4-3, the J gene TRBJ2-7; D is ambiguous. The CDR3 spans 17 residues. Trimming cost V 0 bases and J 2 bases, with 17 bases left between them. The V gene's germline CDR1 is LGHNA and CDR2 YSLEER. The DNA for the CDR3 is TGCGCCAGCAGCCAAGAGGTGAAGGTCCCCGGGCCCTACGAGCAGTACTTC. Its protein is CASSQEVKVPGPYEQYF.

This clonotype occurred many times. This chain joins TRBV7-9 and TRBJ1-3, with D uncertain. CDR3 size: 15 residues. Germline V lookup: CDR1 SEHNR, CDR2 FQNEAQ (reference sequence). V dropped 2 bases and J dropped 0 bases, with 8 bases sitting between them. Here the CDR3 reads CASSLTLSSGNTIYF. The DNA of the CDR3 is TGTGCCAGCAGCTTAACTCTAAGCTCTGGAAACACCATATATTTT.

There are a few counts of this clonotype. V and J are TRBV19 and TRBJ2-1; D is possibly TRBD2 (6 bases). V was shortened by 9 bases and J by 0 bases, with 15 bases between the two germline ends. CDR1 and CDR2 (germline): LNHDA, SQIVND (reference sequence). This CDR3 has 15 residues. The CDR3 nucleotides are TGTGCCAGCAGTGGGGACGGGAGCTCCTACAATGAGCAGTTCTTC. It is translated as CASSGDGSSYNEQFF.